The present TCR beta chain was sequenced within a study of cytomegalovirus exposure and HLA in healthy donors. General observations from the study: Per a later analysis, 16,951 TCR beta sequences showed association with HLA alleles at 0.05 false discovery rate. Accurate prediction of most subjects' HLA-A and HLA-B alleles from TCR beta sequences was reported. Later analysis identified a missense DCLRE1C variant that was linked to TCR beta V- and J-gene trimming.

Trimming took 3 bases from V and 11 from J; bases not matched to a gene: 10. In germline, CDR1 is SNHLY, CDR2 FYNNEI. The CDR3 is 16 amino acids. Researchers ran the PCR with 60 Vbeta and 13 Jbeta primers. The table came from immunoSEQ multiplex PCR; TCRdb's copy has only in-frame clones and leaves some out. Here the sample spans about 140,000 clones, approximately 73% being singletons. Comment on this clone: As yet, its antigen is unknown.

This chain joins TRBV2 and TRBJ2-4; 13 bases fit TRBD2. The sequenced sample consisted of PBMCs. The sequence was collected from a woman aged 40 to 50 in good health and CMV-seronegative. The CDR3 DNA is TGTGCCAGCAGTGATAAAAGGACTAGCGGGGGTGGTGTTCAGTACTTC. Translated, it gives CASSDKRTSGGGVQYF.